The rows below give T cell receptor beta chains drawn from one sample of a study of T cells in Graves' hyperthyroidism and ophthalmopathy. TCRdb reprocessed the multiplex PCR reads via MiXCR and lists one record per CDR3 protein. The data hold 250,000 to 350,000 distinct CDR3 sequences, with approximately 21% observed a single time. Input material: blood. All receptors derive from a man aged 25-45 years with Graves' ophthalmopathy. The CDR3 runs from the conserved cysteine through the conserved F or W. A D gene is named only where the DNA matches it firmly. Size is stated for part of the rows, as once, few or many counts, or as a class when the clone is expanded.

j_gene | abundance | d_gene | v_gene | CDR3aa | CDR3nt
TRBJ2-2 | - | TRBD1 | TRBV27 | CASHRGQGVGELFF | TGTGCCAGTCACCGGGGACAGGGGGTCGGGGAGCTGTTTTTT
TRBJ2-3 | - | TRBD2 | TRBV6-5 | CASSYILAGGITDTQYF | TGTGCCAGCAGTTATATTCTAGCGGGAGGAATCACAGATACGCAGTATTTT
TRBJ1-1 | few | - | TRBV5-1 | CASSSRVETEAFF | TGCGCCAGCAGCAGCAGGGTGGAAACTGAAGCTTTCTTT
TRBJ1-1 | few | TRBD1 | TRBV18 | CASSLGAQGDEAFF | TGTGCCAGCTCACTTGGAGCGCAGGGGGATGAAGCTTTCTTT
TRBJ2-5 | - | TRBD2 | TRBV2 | CASSIAAGDGETQYF | TGTGCCAGCAGTATCGCAGCGGGAGATGGGGAGACCCAGTACTTC
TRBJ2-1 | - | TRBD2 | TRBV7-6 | CAGSSSGTKPIGEQFF | TGTGCCGGCAGCTCAAGCGGGACCAAGCCAATAGGGGAGCAGTTCTTC
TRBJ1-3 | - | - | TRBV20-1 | CSAPGPSGNTIYF | TGCAGTGCTCCTGGACCGAGTGGAAACACCATATATTTT
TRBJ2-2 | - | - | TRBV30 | CAWALSLPTGELFF | TGTGCCTGGGCCCTTTCCCTACCCACCGGGGAGCTGTTTTTT
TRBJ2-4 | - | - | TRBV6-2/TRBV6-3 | CASSYEGNIAKNIQYF | TGTGCCAGCAGTTACGAGGGTAATATAGCCAAAAACATTCAGTACTTC
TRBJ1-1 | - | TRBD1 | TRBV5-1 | CASSPTGGYLAEAFF | TGCGCCAGCAGCCCTACAGGGGGATATCTCGCTGAAGCTTTCTTT
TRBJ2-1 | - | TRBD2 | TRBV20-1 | CSARTSGGSNEQFF | TGCAGTGCTAGAACTAGCGGGGGGTCAAATGAGCAGTTCTTC
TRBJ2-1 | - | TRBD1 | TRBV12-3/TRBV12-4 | CASSQGADLDEQFF | TGTGCCAGCAGTCAGGGGGCCGATTTAGATGAGCAGTTCTTC
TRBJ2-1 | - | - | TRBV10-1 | CASSESRLVNEQFF | TGCGCCAGCAGTGAGTCTCGACTAGTCAATGAGCAGTTCTTC
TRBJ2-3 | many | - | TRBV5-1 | CASSLGQPGDTQYF | TGCGCCAGCAGCTTGGGGCAGCCCGGGGATACGCAGTATTTT
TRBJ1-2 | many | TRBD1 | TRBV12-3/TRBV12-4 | CASTLRGQGFGGYTF | TGTGCCAGCACCTTGAGGGGACAGGGGTTTGGTGGCTACACCTTC
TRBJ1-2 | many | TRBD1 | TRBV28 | CASSITGAYGYTF | TGTGCCAGCTCCATAACAGGGGCATATGGCTACACCTTC
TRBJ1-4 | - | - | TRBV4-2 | CASSQVGGATNEKLFF | TGTGCCAGCAGCCAAGTGGGGGGAGCAACTAATGAAAAACTGTTTTTT
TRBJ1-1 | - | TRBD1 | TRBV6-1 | CASSEYRGGYSPEAFF | TGTGCCAGCAGTGAGTACAGGGGTGGGTACTCCCCTGAAGCTTTCTTT
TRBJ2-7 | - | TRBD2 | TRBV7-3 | CASSLSPLAGAYNEQYF | TGTGCCAGCAGCTTAAGCCCTCTAGCGGGGGCCTACAATGAGCAGTACTTC
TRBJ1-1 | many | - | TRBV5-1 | CASSLGPANTEAFF | TGCGCCAGCAGCTTGGGCCCGGCGAACACTGAAGCTTTCTTT
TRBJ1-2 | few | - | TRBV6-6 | CASSYRPSNYGYTF | TGTGCCAGCAGTTACCGCCCATCGAACTATGGCTACACCTTC
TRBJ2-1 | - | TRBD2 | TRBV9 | CASSVVSGAAGLLHEQFF | TGTGCCAGCAGCGTAGTCAGCGGAGCAGCGGGGCTACTACATGAGCAGTTCTTC
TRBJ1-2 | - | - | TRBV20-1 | CSARDEGLGYTF | TGCAGTGCTAGAGATGAGGGGCTTGGCTACACCTTC
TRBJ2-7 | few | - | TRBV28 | CASEISGFYEQYF | TGTGCCAGCGAAATTAGTGGATTCTACGAGCAGTACTTC
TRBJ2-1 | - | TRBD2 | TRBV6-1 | CASRRTSGYNEQFF | TGTGCCAGCAGACGGACTAGCGGCTACAATGAGCAGTTCTTC
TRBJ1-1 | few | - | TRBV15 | CATSRGGVNTEAFF | TGTGCCACCAGCAGAGGGGGAGTGAACACTGAAGCTTTCTTT
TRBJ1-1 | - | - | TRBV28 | CASTDPGTEAFF | TGTGCCAGCACCGACCCGGGGACTGAAGCTTTCTTT
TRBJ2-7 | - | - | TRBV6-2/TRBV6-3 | CASSYSNRGPYEQYF | TGTGCCAGCAGTTACTCGAATAGAGGCCCCTACGAGCAGTACTTC
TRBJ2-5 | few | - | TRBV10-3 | CAISDSGEGTQYF | TGTGCCATCAGTGACTCGGGCGAGGGGACCCAGTACTTC
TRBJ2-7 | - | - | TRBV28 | CASSQAGDPTYEQYF | TGTGCCAGCAGCCAGGCTGGGGATCCTACCTACGAGCAGTACTTC
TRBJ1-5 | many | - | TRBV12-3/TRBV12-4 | CASSLSALNQPQHF | TGTGCCAGCAGTTTAAGCGCATTGAATCAGCCCCAGCATTTT
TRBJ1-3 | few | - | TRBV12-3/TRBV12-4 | CASSFGGNTIYF | TGTGCCAGCAGTTTTGGGGGAAACACCATATATTTT
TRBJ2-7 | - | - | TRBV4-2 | CASNQAGTEDEQYF | TGTGCCAGCAACCAAGCCGGGACCGAAGACGAGCAGTACTTC
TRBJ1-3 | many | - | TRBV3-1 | CASSQSRVRQNTIYF | TGTGCCAGCAGCCAAAGCAGGGTCCGGCAAAACACCATATATTTT
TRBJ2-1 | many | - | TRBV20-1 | CSASPGDEQFF | TGCAGTGCTAGCCCAGGGGATGAGCAGTTCTTC
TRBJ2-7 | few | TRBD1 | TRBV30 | CAWRRTGPSYEQYF | TGTGCCTGGAGACGGACAGGGCCTTCCTACGAGCAGTACTTC
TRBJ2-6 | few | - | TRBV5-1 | CASSPPFGGANVLTF | TGCGCCAGCAGCCCGCCGTTCGGGGGGGCCAACGTCCTGACTTTC
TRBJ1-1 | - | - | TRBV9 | CASSVEDNPGTEAFF | TGTGCCAGCAGCGTAGAAGACAACCCCGGCACTGAAGCTTTCTTT
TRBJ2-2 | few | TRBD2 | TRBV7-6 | CASSLTGGQSGELFF | TGTGCCAGCAGCTTAACGGGAGGGCAATCCGGGGAGCTGTTTTTT
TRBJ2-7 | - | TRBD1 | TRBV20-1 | CSGLGQGKYEQYF | TGCAGTGGCCTGGGACAGGGGAAGTACGAGCAGTACTTC
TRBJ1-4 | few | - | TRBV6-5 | CASSQGGATNEKLFF | TGTGCCAGCAGCCAGGGCGGCGCAACTAATGAAAAACTGTTTTTT
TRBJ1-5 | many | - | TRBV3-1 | CASSQGLSNQPQHF | TGTGCCAGCAGCCAAGGTTTGAGCAATCAGCCCCAGCATTTT
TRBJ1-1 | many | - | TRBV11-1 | CASSLEDRGGEAFF | TGTGCCAGCAGCTTAGAGGATCGGGGGGGCGAAGCTTTCTTT
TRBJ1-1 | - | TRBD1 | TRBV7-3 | CASSFSAGTGATGAFF | TGTGCCAGCAGTTTCTCGGCCGGGACAGGGGCCACTGGAGCTTTCTTT
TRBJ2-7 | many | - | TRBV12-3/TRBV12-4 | CASSLAKGSSYEQYF | TGTGCCAGCAGTTTAGCGAAGGGTAGCTCCTACGAGCAGTACTTC
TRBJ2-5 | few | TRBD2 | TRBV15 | CATSRDKTSGKETQYF | TGTGCCACCAGCAGAGATAAGACTAGCGGGAAAGAGACCCAGTACTTC
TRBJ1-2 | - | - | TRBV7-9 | CASGLGQGDGYTF | TGTGCCAGCGGCCTAGGGCAGGGAGATGGCTACACCTTC
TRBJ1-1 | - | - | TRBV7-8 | CASSLRQGINTEAFF | TGTGCCAGCAGCTTACGGCAGGGGATAAACACTGAAGCTTTCTTT